This TCR beta chain was identified during a study of blood T cell repertoires in COVID-19. Background on the study: From the United States, Italy and Spain came samples of acute and convalescent COVID-19. The analysed material was cDNA or gDNA that came from T cells, B-cell-depleted T cells, or PBMCs.

The CDR3 sequence is 15 residues long. The germline CDR1 and CDR2 sequences are MGHRA and YSYEKL. Trimming cost V 0 bases and J 8 bases; bases outside gene matches: 6. Source study methods: Cell counts per sample came from amplifying reference gene primers. This table comes from immunoSEQ multiplex PCR, and its TCRdb copy is limited to in-frame clones, with some not included. V, J and clone size reflect that table, while D and trimming were determined from the DNA. The sample holds roughly 340,000 clones, around 89% seen once. This TCR came from a woman in her thirties with COVID-19, enrolled during active disease. The sample was peripheral blood. V gene TRBV4-1 combines with J gene TRBJ1-2; 10 nucleotides agree with TRBD1. The CDR3 sequence is CASSQERGDRGGYTF. In nucleotides, the CDR3 is TGCGCCAGCAGCCAAGAGAGGGGGGACAGGGGCGGCTACACCTTC.